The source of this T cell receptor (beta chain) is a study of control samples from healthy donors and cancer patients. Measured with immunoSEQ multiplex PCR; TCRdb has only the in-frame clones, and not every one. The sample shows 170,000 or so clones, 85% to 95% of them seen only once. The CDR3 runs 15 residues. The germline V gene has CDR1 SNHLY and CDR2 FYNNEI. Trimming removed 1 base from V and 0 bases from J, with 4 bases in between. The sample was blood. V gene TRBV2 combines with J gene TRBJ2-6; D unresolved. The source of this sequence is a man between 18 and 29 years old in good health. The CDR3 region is CASSEEASGANVLTF. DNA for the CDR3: TGTGCCAGCAGTGAAGAGGCCTCTGGGGCCAACGTCCTGACTTTC.